This T cell receptor (beta chain) derives from a study of T cells in Graves' hyperthyroidism and ophthalmopathy. The investigators amplified TCR beta CDR3 regions from RNA transcripts. TCR CDR3 underwent first-round RT-PCR with the HTBI primer set. TCRdb re-called the multiplex PCR reads with MiXCR, one entry per CDR3 protein. This table holds about 640,000 distinct CDR3 sequences, around 20% found once. CDR3 length: 18 amino acids. Per the germline V gene, CDR1 is MNHNS and CDR2 is SASEGT. V shed 2 bases, J shed 2 bases, and the junction held 13 bases outside the gene matches. Ophthalmopathy patients had Clinical Activity Score at least 3, NOSPECS grade at least 4, duration under 3 months. Not enrolled were patients with uncontrolled infection, other autoimmune disease, pregnancy or lactation.

This receptor was obtained from a man aged 25 to 40 with Graves' ophthalmopathy. The source material was blood. This rearrangement joins TRBV6-1 to TRBJ2-5; 8 bases fit TRBD1. CDR3 sequence reads: CASSEHETGATKQETQYF. CDR3 DNA sequence: TGTGCCAGCAGTGAACATGAGACAGGGGCGACCAAACAAGAGACCCAGTACTTC.